This T cell receptor (beta chain) was observed in a study of blood T cell repertoires in COVID-19. As for the study in general: PBMCs, B-cell-depleted T cells, or T cells provided the cDNA or gDNA that made up the material.

Germline trimming cut 6 bases from V and 7 bases from J; bases unmatched to any gene: 10. CDR3 size: 15 residues. From germline, CDR1 is MNHEY and CDR2 SVGAGI. Some clones are missing from TCRdb's copy, which holds only in-frame ones; the method was immunoSEQ multiplex PCR. The sample contains 75,000 to 90,000 clones, around 80% of which appear only once. The table lists this clone with a few counts. Seattle enrolled patients during active infection and tracked them longitudinally. The receptor was isolated from a man between 60 and 70 years old with COVID-19, enrolled during active disease. The chain joins TRBV6-5 to TRBJ2-1; 9 bases align to TRBD2. The sample was peripheral blood. CDR3 nucleotides: TGTGCCAGCAGCACCCTAGCGGGGATTTTTAATGAGCAGTTCTTC. It translates to CASSTLAGIFNEQFF.